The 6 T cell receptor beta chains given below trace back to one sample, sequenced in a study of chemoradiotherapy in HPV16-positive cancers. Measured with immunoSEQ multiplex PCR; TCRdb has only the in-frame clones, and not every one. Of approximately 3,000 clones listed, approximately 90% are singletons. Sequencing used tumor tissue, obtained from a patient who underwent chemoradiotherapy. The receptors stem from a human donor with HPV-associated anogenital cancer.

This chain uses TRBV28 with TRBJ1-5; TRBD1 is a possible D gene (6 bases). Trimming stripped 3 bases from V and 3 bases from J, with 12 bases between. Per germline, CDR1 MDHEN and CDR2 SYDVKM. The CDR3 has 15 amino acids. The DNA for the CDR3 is TGTGCCAGCAGTTTGGCAGGGGCCGACAATCAGCCCCAGCATTTT. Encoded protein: CASSLAGADNQPQHF.

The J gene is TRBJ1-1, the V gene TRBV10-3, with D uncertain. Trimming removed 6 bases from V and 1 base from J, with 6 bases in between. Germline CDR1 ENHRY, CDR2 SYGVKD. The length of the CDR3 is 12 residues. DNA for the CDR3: TGTGCCATCAGCAGGACGAACACTGAAGCTTTCTTT. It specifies CAISRTNTEAFF.

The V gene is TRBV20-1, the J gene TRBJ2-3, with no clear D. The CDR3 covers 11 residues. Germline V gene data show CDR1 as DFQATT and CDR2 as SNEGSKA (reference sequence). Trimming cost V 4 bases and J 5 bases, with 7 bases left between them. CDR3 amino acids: CSATSVDTQYF. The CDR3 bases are TGCAGTGCTACTAGTGTAGATACGCAGTATTTT.

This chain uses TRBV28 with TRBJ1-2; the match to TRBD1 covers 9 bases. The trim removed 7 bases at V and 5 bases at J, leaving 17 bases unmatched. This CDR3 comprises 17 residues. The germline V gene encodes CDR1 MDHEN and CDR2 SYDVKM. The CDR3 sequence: CASTASGVGGQGYGYTF. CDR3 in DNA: TGTGCCAGCACCGCATCTGGGGTCGGGGGACAGGGTTATGGCTACACCTTC.

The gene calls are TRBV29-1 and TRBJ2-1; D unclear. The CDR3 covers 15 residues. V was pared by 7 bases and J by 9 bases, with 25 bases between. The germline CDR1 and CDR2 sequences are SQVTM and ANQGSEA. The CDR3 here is CSGLRPPSGVGEQFF. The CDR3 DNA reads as TGCAGCGGCCTAAGACCCCCGAGTGGGGTTGGTGAGCAGTTCTTC.

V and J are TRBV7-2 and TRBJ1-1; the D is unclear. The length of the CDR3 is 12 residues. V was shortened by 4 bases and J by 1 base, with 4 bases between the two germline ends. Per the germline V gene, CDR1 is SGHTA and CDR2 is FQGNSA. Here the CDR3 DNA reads TGTGCCAGCAGCTGGGCGAACACTGAAGCTTTCTTT. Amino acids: CASSWANTEAFF. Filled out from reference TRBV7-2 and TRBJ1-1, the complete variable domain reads GAGVSQSPSNKVTEKGKDVELRCDPISGHTALYWYRQSLGQGLEFLIYFQGNSAPDKSGLPSDRFSAERTGGSVSTLTIQRTQQEDSAVYLCASSWANTEAFFGQGTRLTVV.